Listed here is a single TCR beta chain. Its antigen is unidentified. The data derive from a study of beta chain features in type 1 diabetes. General study findings and limits: A cDNA-based sequencing approach could over-represent cells with high TCR expression. A possible short-template PCR bias applies equally to patients and controls. There were fewer insertions and more deletions at the VDJ junctions of type 1 diabetes patients. TCRB CDR3s from Type 1 diabetes patients were moderately but significantly shorter in all four CD4+ subsets.

Expressed TCRB transcripts were sequenced because the entire RNA isolate underwent reverse transcription. Measured with immunoSEQ multiplex PCR; TCRdb has only the in-frame clones, and not every one. The sample includes under 300,000 clones, around 13% seen only once; the top ten take approximately 0.018%. The sample taken for sequencing was naive CD4+ T cells from blood. The sequence derives from a man under 40 with type 1 diabetes.

The CDR3 DNA follows: TGTGCCAGCAGCTTAGTGGGGGGACAGACTGAAGCTTTCTTT. Its protein product is CASSLVGGQTEAFF. This chain uses TRBV7-9 with TRBJ1-1; 7 bases agree with TRBD1. Germline loops: CDR1 SEHNR, CDR2 FQNEAQ (reference sequence). CDR3 length equals 14 residues. Unmatched junction bases numbered 4, after V lost 1 base and J lost 5 bases.